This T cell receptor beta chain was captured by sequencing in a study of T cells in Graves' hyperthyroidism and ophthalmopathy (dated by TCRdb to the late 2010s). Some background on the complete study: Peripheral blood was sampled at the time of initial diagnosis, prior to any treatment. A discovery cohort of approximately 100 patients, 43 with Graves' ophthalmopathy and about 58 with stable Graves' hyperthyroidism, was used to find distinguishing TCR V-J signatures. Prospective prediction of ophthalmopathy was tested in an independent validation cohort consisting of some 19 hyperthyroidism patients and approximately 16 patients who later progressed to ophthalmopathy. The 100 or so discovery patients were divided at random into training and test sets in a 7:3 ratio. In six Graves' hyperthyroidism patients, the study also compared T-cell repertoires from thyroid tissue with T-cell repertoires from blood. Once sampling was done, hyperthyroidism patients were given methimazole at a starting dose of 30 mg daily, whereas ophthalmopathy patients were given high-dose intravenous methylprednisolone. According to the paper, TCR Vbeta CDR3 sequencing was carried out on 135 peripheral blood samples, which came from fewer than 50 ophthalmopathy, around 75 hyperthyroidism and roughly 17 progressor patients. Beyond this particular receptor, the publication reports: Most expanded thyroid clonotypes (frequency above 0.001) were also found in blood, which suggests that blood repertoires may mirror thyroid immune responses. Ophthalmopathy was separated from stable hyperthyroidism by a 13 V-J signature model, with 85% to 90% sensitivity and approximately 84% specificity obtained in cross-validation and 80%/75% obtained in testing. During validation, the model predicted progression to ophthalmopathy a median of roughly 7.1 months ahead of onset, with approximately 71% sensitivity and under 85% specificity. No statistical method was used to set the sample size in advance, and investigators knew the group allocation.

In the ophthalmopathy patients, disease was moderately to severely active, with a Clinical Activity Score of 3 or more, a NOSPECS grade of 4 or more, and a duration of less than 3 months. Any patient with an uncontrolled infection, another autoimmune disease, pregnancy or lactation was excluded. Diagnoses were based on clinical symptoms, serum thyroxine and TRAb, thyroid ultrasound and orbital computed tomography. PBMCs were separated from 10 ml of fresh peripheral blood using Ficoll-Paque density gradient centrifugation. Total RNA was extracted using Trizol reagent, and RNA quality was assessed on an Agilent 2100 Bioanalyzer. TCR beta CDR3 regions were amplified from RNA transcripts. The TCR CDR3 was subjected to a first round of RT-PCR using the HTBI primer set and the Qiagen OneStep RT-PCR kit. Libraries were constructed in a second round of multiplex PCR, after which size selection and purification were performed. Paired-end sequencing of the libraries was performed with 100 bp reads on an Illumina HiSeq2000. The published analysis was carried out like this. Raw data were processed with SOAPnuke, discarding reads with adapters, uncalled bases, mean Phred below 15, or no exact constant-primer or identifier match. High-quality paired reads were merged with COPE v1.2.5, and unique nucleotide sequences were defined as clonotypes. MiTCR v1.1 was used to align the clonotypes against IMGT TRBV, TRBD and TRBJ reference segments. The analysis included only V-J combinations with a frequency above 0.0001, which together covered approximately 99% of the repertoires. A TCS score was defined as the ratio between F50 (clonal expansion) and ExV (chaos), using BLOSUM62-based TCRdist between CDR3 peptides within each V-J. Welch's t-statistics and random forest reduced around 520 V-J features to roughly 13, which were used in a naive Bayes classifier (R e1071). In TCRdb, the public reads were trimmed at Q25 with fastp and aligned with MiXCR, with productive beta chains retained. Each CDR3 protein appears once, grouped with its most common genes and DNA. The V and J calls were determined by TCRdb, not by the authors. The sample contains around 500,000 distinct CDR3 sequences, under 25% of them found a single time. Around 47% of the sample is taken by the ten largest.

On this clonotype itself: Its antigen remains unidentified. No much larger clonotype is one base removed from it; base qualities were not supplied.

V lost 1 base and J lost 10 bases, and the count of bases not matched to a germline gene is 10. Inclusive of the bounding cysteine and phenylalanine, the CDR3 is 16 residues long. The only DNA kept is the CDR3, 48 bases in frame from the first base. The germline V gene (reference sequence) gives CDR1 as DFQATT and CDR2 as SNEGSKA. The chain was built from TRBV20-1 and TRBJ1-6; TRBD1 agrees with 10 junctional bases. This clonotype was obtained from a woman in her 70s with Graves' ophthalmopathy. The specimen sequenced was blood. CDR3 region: CSARGRTGGLGSPLHF. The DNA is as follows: TGCAGTGCTAGAGGCAGGACAGGGGGACTGGGATCACCCCTCCACTTT.